The 20 T cell receptor beta chains listed next were all sequenced from one sample in a study of T cell responses to AZD1222 COVID-19 vaccine. Clones were read by immunoSEQ multiplex PCR, and TCRdb kept only the in-frame ones, dropping some. Of approximately 85,000 clones listed, 86% were seen once; the top ten hold approximately 7%. Material: peripheral blood, obtained on day 0 of AZD1222 vaccination. Source of these receptors: an adult in good health.

The rearrangement links TRBV14 to TRBJ2-7; 9 nucleotides agree with TRBD1. Per the germline V gene, CDR1 is SGHDN and CDR2 is FVKESK. CDR3 length: 15 residues. Trimming took 4 bases from V and 10 from J; bases not matched to a gene: 14. The CDR3 loop reads CASSLLTGGAGVQYF. The CDR3 nucleotides read TGTGCCAGCAGCCTACTAACAGGGGGCGCGGGGGTACAGTACTTC.

The chain links TRBV9 to TRBJ2-7, with 7 bases that match TRBD1. There are 14 residues in the CDR3. With 2 bases clipped from V and 2 bases from J, the junction kept 4 bases outside the gene matches. Germline CDR1 SGDLS, CDR2 YYNGEE. CDR3 DNA sequence: TGTGCCAGCAGCGTCTCCGGGACAGCCTACGAGCAGTACTTC. It is translated as CASSVSGTAYEQYF. Looking up the rest from reference TRBV9 and TRBJ2-7 gives the full variable domain: DSGVTQTPKHLITATGQRVTLRCSPRSGDLSVYWYQQSLDQGLQFLIQYYNGEERAKGNILERFSAQQFPDLHSELNLSSLELGDSALYFCASSVSGTAYEQYFGPGTRLTVT.

This chain uses TRBV28 with TRBJ1-2; maybe TRBD1 (6 bases). The V end lost 10 bases, the J end lost 8 bases, and 26 bases lay between the germline ends. This CDR3 has 15 amino acids. CDR1 and CDR2 (germline): MDHEN, SYDVKM. Here the CDR3 reads CATSDPNGGAFGYTF. The CDR3, as DNA: TGTGCCACCTCAGACCCAAACGGGGGCGCGTTCGGCTACACCTTC.

This sequence joins TRBV19 and TRBJ2-3; D might be TRBD1 (5 bases). The CDR3 is 15 residues long. Germline assignment: CDR1 LNHDA and CDR2 SQIVND (reference sequence). V lost 7 bases to trimming and J lost 5 bases, with 19 bases between them. Here the CDR3 reads CASKPAGQGLDTQYF. The CDR3 DNA is TGTGCCAGTAAACCCGCCGGACAAGGTTTAGATACGCAGTATTTT.

This chain links TRBV28 with TRBJ1-4; possibly TRBD1 for D (5 bases). The CDR3 loop spans 14 amino acids. V was clipped by 3 bases and J by 7 bases, with 12 bases between them. Germline V gene data show CDR1 as MDHEN and CDR2 as SYDVKM. Here the CDR3 reads CASSLPGTVEKLFF. The CDR3, as DNA: TGTGCCAGCAGTTTGCCAGGGACTGTTGAAAAACTGTTTTTT. The entire variable domain, with the rest obtained from reference TRBV28 and TRBJ1-4, is as follows: DVKVTQSSRYLVKRTGEKVFLECVQDMDHENMFWYRQDPGLGLRLIYFSYDVKMKEKGDIPEGYSVSREKKERFSLILESASTNQTSMYLCASSLPGTVEKLFFGSGTQLSVL.

The chain joins TRBV6-1 to TRBJ2-3; 8 bases match TRBD1. The CDR3 has 16 residues. The V gene end was trimmed by 1 base and the J gene end by 3 bases; junction bases not matched to a gene: 6. Germline-derived CDR1 and CDR2 are MNHNS and SASEGT. CDR3 sequence reads: CASSEGAGGRTDTQYF. The CDR3 DNA is TGTGCCAGCAGTGAAGGGGCAGGGGGCAGGACAGATACGCAGTATTTT.

The chain carries TRBV27 and TRBJ1-5; 7 nucleotides line up with TRBD1. The CDR3 runs to 14 residues. The germline V gene encodes CDR1 MNHEY and CDR2 SMNVEV (reference sequence). Unmatched junction bases numbered 2, after V lost 5 bases and J lost 1 base. The CDR3 loop is CASSLTGSNQPQHF. Written as DNA, the CDR3 is TGTGCCAGCAGTCTGACAGGGAGCAATCAGCCCCAGCATTTT.

The chain links TRBV7-9 to TRBJ2-3, with D hard to call. The CDR3 extends over 11 amino acids. Germline lookup yields CDR1 SEHNR and CDR2 FQNEAQ (reference sequence). Trimming stripped 2 bases from V and 14 bases from J, with 11 bases between. The DNA for the CDR3 is TGTGCCAGCAGCTTAATCTCGTTTCTGTATTTT. Translation: CASSLISFLYF.

This chain uses TRBV4-2 with TRBJ2-3; 13 bases line up with TRBD2. J gave up 0 bases and V 4 bases, and 13 bases lay outside the gene matches. The CDR3 is 20 residues long. Germline CDR1 reads LGHNA; CDR2 reads YNFKEQ. As DNA, the CDR3 is TGTGCCAGCAGCCCGGACCCGGGACTAGCGGGGTTCTCTAGCACAGATACGCAGTATTTT. This sequence encodes CASSPDPGLAGFSSTDTQYF.

The rearrangement uses TRBV28 and TRBJ1-5; a weak D match, TRBD1 (5 bases). Germline-derived CDR1 and CDR2 are MDHEN and SYDVKM. The V end was cut by 2 bases, the J end by 1 base, with 6 bases between. The CDR3 extends over 14 amino acids. CDR3 bases: TGTGCCAGCAGTTTAAGGGGCAGCAATCAGCCCCAGCATTTT. Translation gives CASSLRGSNQPQHF.

This clone was detected once. The chain recombines TRBV6-1 with TRBJ2-2; no firm D call. V was cut by 3 bases and J by 0 bases, with 8 bases left in between. The germline V gene encodes CDR1 MNHNS and CDR2 SASEGT. CDR3 size: 15 residues. The CDR3 loop reads CASSDRFANTGELFF. The CDR3 nucleotides are TGTGCCAGCAGTGACAGGTTCGCGAACACCGGGGAGCTGTTTTTT.

This chain links TRBV2 with TRBJ1-4, with a possible D match to TRBD1 (6 bases). V was pared by 2 bases and J by 4 bases, with 11 bases between. The CDR3 runs 15 residues. CDR1 is SNHLY, CDR2 FYNNEI, per germline. For the CDR3, the DNA is TGTGCCAGCAGTGAACAGGGGTCTGTTAATGAAAAACTGTTTTTT. This sequence encodes CASSEQGSVNEKLFF.

The chain links TRBV6-5 to TRBJ1-1; D remains unclear. Germline V gene sequence: CDR1 MNHEY, CDR2 SVGAGI. Trimming pared 4 bases from V and 0 bases from J, leaving 9 bases between. The CDR3 is 14 residues long. CDR3 amino acids: CASSLDRMNTEAFF. DNA for the CDR3: TGTGCCAGCAGTTTGGACCGAATGAACACTGAAGCTTTCTTT.

The CDR3 DNA is TGCGCCAGCAGCCCGACAGGGACTGGCACAGATACGCAGTATTTT. It yields the protein CASSPTGTGTDTQYF. This chain connects TRBV5-1 to TRBJ2-3, with D possibly TRBD1 on 7 matching bases. Germline-derived CDR1 and CDR2 are SGHRS and YFSETQ. Trimming removed 4 bases from V and 1 base from J, with 13 bases in between. The CDR3 covers 15 residues.

The table lists this clone with a count of one. V usage is TRBV5-1 and J usage is TRBJ1-1; 8 bases are shared with TRBD1. Looked up from germline, CDR1 is SGHRS and CDR2 is YFSETQ. Trimming took 3 bases from V and 7 from J; bases not matched to a gene: 8. The CDR3 has 14 residues. CDR3 coding DNA: TGCGCCAGCAGCTCACGGACAGGGTCGGTTGAAGCTTTCTTT. Translating gives CASSSRTGSVEAFF.

The chain combines TRBV6-6 with TRBJ1-3, with D possibly being TRBD1 (6 bases). This CDR3 is 17 amino acids long. Germline CDR1 and CDR2: MNHNY and SVGAGI (reference sequence). Trimming removed 5 bases at V and 3 bases at J, with 20 bases between. CDR3 amino acids: CASSLRVAGGGGNTIYF. Written as DNA, the CDR3 is TGTGCCAGCAGTCTACGGGTGGCGGGGGGCGGTGGAAACACCATATATTTT.

The chain couples TRBV10-1 to TRBJ2-3; D gene unclear. The CDR3 extends over 15 amino acids. V was trimmed by 6 bases and J by 2 bases, leaving 15 bases between them. CDR1 and CDR2 (germline): WNHNN, SYGVQD (reference sequence). The CDR3 here is CASSSSLGFTDTQYF. The CDR3 nucleotides read TGCGCCAGCAGCTCGAGTTTGGGGTTCACAGATACGCAGTATTTT.

The rearrangement links TRBV7-8 to TRBJ2-5; 9 nucleotides line up with TRBD2. This CDR3 region has 15 residues. Germline CDR1 and CDR2: SGHVS and FQNEAQ. V shed 5 bases and J 1 base; nucleotides not matched to a gene: 5. The CDR3 bases are TGTGCCAGCAGCGTCGAAGCGGGGGGCCAAGAGACCCAGTACTTC. It yields the protein CASSVEAGGQETQYF.

This sequence joins TRBV5-1 and TRBJ1-4; weak D call: TRBD1 (6 bases). The V and J ends lost 4 bases and 5 bases respectively, with 15 bases between them. Germline loops: CDR1 SGHRS, CDR2 YFSETQ. The CDR3 length is 15 residues. CDR3 residues: CASSEGHSTNEKLFF. Here the CDR3 DNA reads TGCGCCAGCAGCGAGGGACACTCGACAAATGAAAAACTGTTTTTT.

The chain links TRBV3-1 (or the pseudogene TRBV3-2) to TRBJ1-5; no definite D call. From germline, CDR1 is LGHDT and CDR2 YNNKEL (reference sequence). The CDR3 length is 13 residues. Between the trimmed V and J ends, which lost 3 bases and 3 bases, there was a span of 6 bases. The DNA for the CDR3 is TGTGCCAGCAGCCAGGGTTACAATCAGCCCCAGCATTTT. Its protein is CASSQGYNQPQHF.